This T cell receptor (beta chain) was identified during a study of tumor and adjacent non-tumor tissue in lung cancer. As for the study in general: Each sample yielded 4 million to 5 million productive TCRbeta reads on average. Study-wide findings and caveats: Normal lung showed higher cumulative top 100 clone frequency than tumor.

No cell sorting was done before RNA was extracted from the tissue. The normal lung tissue was taken more than 3 cm from the tumor edge. The library came from three nested PCR rounds adapted from ARM-PCR protocols. Each CDR3 protein gets one entry after TCRdb re-called the multiplex PCR reads with MiXCR. The data show about 86,000 distinct CDR3 sequences, more than 65% seen once. Points on this clonotype: Its antigen is still unknown. The junction departs from germline at one end; a sequencing error may be responsible.

The length of the CDR3 is 13 residues. Per germline, CDR1 MNHEY and CDR2 SVGAGI. This chain links TRBV6-5 with TRBJ1-1; D unresolved. This clonotype was obtained from a woman aged 50 to 60 with non-small cell lung cancer. Sequencing used distant non-tumor lung tissue. CDR3: CAPTRQVNTEAFF. Here the CDR3 DNA reads TGTGCCCCCACACGGCAGGTGAACACTGAAGCCTTCTTT.